The TCR beta chain described here comes from a study of blood T cell repertoires in COVID-19. In the study overall: In each case, the material was cDNA or gDNA derived from T cells, B-cell-depleted T cells, or PBMCs.

Germline-derived CDR1 and CDR2 are LGHDT and YNNKEL (reference sequence). This CDR3 has 12 residues. Between the trimmed V and J ends, which lost 0 bases and 12 bases, there was a span of 8 bases. This clone was counted once. In the study's own analysis: Using reference gene primer amplification, nucleated cell counts were estimated. Profiled with immunoSEQ multiplex PCR; TCRdb holds only in-frame clones, not every one. The V and J calls and clone size come from that table; D and trimming were worked out from the DNA. The sample shows roughly 70,000 clones, about four fifths of them seen only once. This TCR was sampled from a human donor in a cohort sampled during active COVID-19. Sequenced input: peripheral blood. The chain has TRBV3-1 (or the pseudogene TRBV3-2) and TRBJ2-2, with D tentatively TRBD2 (6 bases). In DNA, the CDR3 is TGTGCCAGCAGCCAAGAGGAGGGAAAGCTGTTTTTT. Translating gives CASSQEEGKLFF.